This entry is about one T cell receptor (beta chain). As yet, its antigen is unknown. Generated by immunoSEQ multiplex PCR, the TCRdb table keeps only in-frame clones and is missing some. The table shows more than 55,000 clones, with approximately 82% occurring only once. This sample was taken from a study of a mutant IDH1 vaccine in newly diagnosed glioma. Study-wide context: Investigators started vaccination 4-6 weeks after radiotherapy alone, or with temozolomide cycles. Every participant had undergone radiotherapy, temozolomide, or both before, and most underwent both.

Time point: week 5, during vaccination. Alongside topical imiquimod, each dose of vaccine comprised 300 ug of mutant IDH1 20-mer peptide. The CDR3 totals 12 residues. Germline V gene sequence: CDR1 MDHEN, CDR2 SYDVKM. V lost 5 bases and J 10 bases, leaving 14 bases between the germline ends. The starting material was PBMCs, obtained from a glioma patient whose treatment included an IDH1 peptide vaccine. This chain links TRBV28 with TRBJ1-2; D uncertain. This sequence was found in a woman under 30 with glioma. Some clones in this sample may be carry-over from other donors' samples. The DNA of the CDR3 is TGTGCCAGCAGTCCTCGGCGGTTTTCCTACACCTTC. Residues: CASSPRRFSYTF.